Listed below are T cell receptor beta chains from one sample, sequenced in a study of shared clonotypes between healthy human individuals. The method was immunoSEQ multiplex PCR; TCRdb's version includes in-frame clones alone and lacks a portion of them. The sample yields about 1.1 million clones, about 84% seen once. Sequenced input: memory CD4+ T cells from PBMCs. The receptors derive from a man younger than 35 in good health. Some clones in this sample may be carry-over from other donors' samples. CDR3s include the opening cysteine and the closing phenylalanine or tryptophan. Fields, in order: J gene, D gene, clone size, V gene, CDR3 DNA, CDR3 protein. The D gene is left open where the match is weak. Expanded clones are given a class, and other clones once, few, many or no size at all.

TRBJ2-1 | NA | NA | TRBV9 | TGTGCCAGCAGCGTAGCTGAGGTCCATGAGCAGTTCTTC | CASSVAEVHEQFF
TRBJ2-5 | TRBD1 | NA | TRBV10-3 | TGTGCCATCAGTGCAGGACAGGGGGCTTGGGAGACCCAGTACTTC | CAISAGQGAWETQYF
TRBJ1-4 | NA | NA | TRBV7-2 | TGTGCCAGCAGCTTATCGGGGGGGACTAATGAAAAACTGTTTTTT | CASSLSGGTNEKLFF
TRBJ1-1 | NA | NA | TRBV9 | TGTGCCAGCAGCGTAACAGCCTCGAACACTGAAGCTTTCTTT | CASSVTASNTEAFF
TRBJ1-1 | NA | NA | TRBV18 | TGTGCCAGCTCACCGTCCCCTGGAGGAGCCCGGGCTGACACTGAAGCTTTCTTT | CASSPSPGGARADTEAFF
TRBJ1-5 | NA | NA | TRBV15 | TGTGCCACCGGTTCAGGGGAGGATCAGCCCCAGCATTTT | CATGSGEDQPQHF
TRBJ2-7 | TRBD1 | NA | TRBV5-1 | TGCGCCAGCAGCCTAGGGGGCCTGGATCAGTCCTACGAGCAGTACTTC | CASSLGGLDQSYEQYF
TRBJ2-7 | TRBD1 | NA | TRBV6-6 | TGTGCCAGCAGCAGGGGGCAGGGGAACGAGCAGTACTTC | CASSRGQGNEQYF
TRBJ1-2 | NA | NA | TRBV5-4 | TGTGCCAGCAGCTTGTTAGTCGGGAAACTCCGCTACACCTTC | CASSLLVGKLRYTF
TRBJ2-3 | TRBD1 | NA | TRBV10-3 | TGTGCCATCAGCCGACAGGGAAGCGCGACAGATACGCAGTATTTT | CAISRQGSATDTQYF
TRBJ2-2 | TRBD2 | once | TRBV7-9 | TGTGCCAGCAGTTTAGCGGGAGGGCAGACCGGGGAGCTGTTTTTT | CASSLAGGQTGELFF